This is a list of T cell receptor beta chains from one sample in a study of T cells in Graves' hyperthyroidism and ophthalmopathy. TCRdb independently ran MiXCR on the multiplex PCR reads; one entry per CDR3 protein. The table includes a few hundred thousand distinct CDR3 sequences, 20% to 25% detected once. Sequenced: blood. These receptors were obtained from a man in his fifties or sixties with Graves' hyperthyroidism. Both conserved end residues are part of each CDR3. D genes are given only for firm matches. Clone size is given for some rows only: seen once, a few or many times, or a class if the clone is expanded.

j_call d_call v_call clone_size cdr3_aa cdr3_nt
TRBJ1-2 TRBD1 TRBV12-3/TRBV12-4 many CASLTQGALRGYTF TGTGCCAGCCTAACACAGGGGGCGCTACGGGGCTACACCTTC
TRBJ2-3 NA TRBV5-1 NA CASSHLQVTDTQYF TGTGCCAGCAGCCATCTACAGGTCACAGATACGCAGTATTTT
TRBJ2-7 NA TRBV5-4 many CASSFYRGEQYF TGTGCCAGCAGCTTCTATAGGGGCGAGCAGTACTTC
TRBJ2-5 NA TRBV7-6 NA CAGSLRVRETQYF TGTGCCGGCAGCTTACGGGTTAGGGAGACCCAGTACTTC
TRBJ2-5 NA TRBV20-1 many CSARVTGFVETQYF TGCAGTGCTAGAGTTACAGGGTTCGTAGAGACCCAGTACTTC
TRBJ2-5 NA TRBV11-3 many CASSLQRSVETQYF TGTGCCAGCAGCCTCCAGAGGTCGGTAGAGACCCAGTACTTC
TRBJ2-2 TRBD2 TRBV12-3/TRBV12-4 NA CASSQDRDASGYPGELFF TGTGCCAGCAGCCAAGATAGGGATGCTAGCGGGTATCCCGGGGAGCTGTTTTTT
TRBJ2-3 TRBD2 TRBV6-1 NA CASRTSGSHTDTQYF TGTGCCAGCAGAACTAGCGGGTCCCACACAGATACGCAGTATTTT
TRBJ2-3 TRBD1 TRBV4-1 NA CASSPGDRDTDTQYF TGCGCCAGCAGCCCGGGGGACAGGGACACAGATACGCAGTATTTT
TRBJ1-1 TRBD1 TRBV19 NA CASSRRGGQGTEAFF TGTGCCAGTAGCCGAAGGGGTGGACAGGGCACTGAAGCTTTCTTT
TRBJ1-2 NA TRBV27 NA CASSPLIARDTYGYTF TGTGCCAGCAGTCCCCTAATAGCCAGGGACACCTATGGCTACACCTTC
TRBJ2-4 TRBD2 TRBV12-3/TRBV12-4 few CASSGGVGLAGGPGAKNIQYF TGTGCCAGCAGCGGAGGGGTGGGACTAGCGGGAGGGCCAGGAGCCAAAAACATTCAGTACTTC
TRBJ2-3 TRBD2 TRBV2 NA CASSARRPGLAGGTDTQYF TGTGCCAGCAGTGCCCGACGACCGGGACTAGCGGGGGGCACAGATACGCAGTATTTT
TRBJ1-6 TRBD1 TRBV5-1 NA CASSVGTGDSPLHF TGCGCCAGCAGCGTAGGGACAGGGGATTCACCCCTCCACTTT
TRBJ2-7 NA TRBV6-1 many CASSNMAGSYEQYF TGTGCCAGCAGTAATATGGCGGGATCCTACGAGCAGTACTTC
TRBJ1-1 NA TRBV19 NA CASSIEGGPSEAFF TGTGCCAGTAGTATAGAGGGCGGTCCCTCTGAAGCTTTCTTT
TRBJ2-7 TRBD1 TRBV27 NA CASSSTGAEQYF TGTGCCAGCAGTTCGACAGGGGCCGAGCAGTACTTC
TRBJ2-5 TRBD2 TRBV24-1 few CATSDWGGAGTSQETQYF TGTGCCACCAGTGATTGGGGGGGAGCGGGAACCTCCCAAGAGACCCAGTACTTC
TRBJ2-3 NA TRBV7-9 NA CASSLIRGGTDTQYF TGTGCCAGCAGCTTAATCAGGGGTGGCACAGATACGCAGTATTTT
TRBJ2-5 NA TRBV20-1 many CSAADGPQETQYF TGCAGTGCGGCGGACGGACCACAAGAGACCCAGTACTTC
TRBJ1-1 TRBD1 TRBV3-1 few CASSRGQGEAFF TGTGCCAGCAGCCGAGGACAGGGGGAAGCTTTCTTT
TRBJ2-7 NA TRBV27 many CASSAGTGSYEQYF TGTGCCAGCAGCGCCGGGACGGGCTCCTACGAGCAGTACTTC
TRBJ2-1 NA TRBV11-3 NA CASSLEAWWGTTYNEQFF TGTGCCAGCAGCTTAGAGGCCTGGTGGGGTACAACCTACAATGAGCAGTTCTTC
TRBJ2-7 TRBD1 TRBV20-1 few CSAPRPDRGYGEQYF TGCAGTGCTCCACGTCCGGACAGGGGGTATGGCGAGCAGTACTTC
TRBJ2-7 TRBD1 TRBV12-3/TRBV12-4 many CASGNRGYEQYF TGTGCCAGCGGCAACAGGGGTTACGAGCAGTACTTC
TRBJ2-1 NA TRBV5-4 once CASSQTGNFNEQFF TGTGCCAGCAGCCAGACTGGTAACTTCAATGAGCAGTTCTTC
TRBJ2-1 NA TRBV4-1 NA CASGGHPHSYNEQFF TGCGCCAGTGGGGGCCACCCCCACTCCTACAATGAGCAGTTCTTC
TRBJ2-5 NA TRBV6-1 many CASSSGGGPRRGETQYF TGTGCCAGCAGTTCTGGTGGGGGGCCCAGGCGTGGAGAGACCCAGTACTTC
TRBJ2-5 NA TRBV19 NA CASSIGTQETQYF TGTGCCAGTAGTATAGGGACTCAAGAGACCCAGTACTTC
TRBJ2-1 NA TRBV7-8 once CASSLDGKYNEQFF TGTGCCAGCAGCTTAGACGGGAAATACAATGAGCAGTTCTTC
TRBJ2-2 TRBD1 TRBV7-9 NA CVSSFSIGTGALANTGELFF TGTGTCAGCAGTTTCTCTATAGGGACAGGGGCCCTCGCGAACACCGGGGAGCTGTTTTTT
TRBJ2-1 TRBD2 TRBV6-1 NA CASSVLAGTYNEQFF TGTGCCAGCAGTGTCCTAGCGGGAACTTACAATGAGCAGTTCTTC
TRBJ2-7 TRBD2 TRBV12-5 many CATNSGTRSYEQYF TGTGCTACTAATTCCGGGACTAGGTCCTACGAGCAGTACTTC
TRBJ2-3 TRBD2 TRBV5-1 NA CASSPGLAGQYF TGCGCCAGCAGCCCGGGACTAGCGGGCCAGTATTTT
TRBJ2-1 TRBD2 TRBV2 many CASFPGEGHKGQFF TGTGCCAGCTTCCCGGGGGAGGGGCATAAAGGGCAGTTCTTC
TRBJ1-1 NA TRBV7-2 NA CASSLVPGDEAFF TGTGCCAGCAGCTTAGTGCCGGGGGATGAAGCTTTCTTT
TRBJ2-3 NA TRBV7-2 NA CASSFVPGDTQYF TGTGCCAGCAGCTTTGTACCGGGAGATACGCAGTATTTT
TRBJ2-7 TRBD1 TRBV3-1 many CASTMDRDHEQYF TGTGCCAGCACCATGGACAGGGACCACGAGCAGTACTTC
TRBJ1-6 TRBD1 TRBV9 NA CASKPGTGDSPLHF TGTGCCAGCAAACCCGGGACAGGGGATTCACCCCTCCACTTT
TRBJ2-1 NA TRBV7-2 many CASSLAIYNEQFF TGTGCCAGCAGCTTAGCCATCTACAATGAGCAGTTCTTC
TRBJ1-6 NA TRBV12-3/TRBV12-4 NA CASKDSLNSPLHF TGTGCCAGCAAGGACAGCCTGAATTCACCCCTCCACTTT